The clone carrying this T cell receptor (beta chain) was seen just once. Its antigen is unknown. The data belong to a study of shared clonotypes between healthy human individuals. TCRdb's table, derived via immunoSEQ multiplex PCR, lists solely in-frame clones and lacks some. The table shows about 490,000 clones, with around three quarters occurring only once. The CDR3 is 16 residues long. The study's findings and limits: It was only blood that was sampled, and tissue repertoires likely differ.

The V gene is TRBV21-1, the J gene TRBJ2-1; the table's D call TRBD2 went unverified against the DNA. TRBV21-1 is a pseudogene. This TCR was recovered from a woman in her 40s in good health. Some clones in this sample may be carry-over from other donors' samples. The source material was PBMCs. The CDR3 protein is CASSTLGGGLYNEQFF. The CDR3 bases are TGTGCCAGCAGCACCTTGGGGGGAGGCTTATACAATGAGCAGTTCTTC.